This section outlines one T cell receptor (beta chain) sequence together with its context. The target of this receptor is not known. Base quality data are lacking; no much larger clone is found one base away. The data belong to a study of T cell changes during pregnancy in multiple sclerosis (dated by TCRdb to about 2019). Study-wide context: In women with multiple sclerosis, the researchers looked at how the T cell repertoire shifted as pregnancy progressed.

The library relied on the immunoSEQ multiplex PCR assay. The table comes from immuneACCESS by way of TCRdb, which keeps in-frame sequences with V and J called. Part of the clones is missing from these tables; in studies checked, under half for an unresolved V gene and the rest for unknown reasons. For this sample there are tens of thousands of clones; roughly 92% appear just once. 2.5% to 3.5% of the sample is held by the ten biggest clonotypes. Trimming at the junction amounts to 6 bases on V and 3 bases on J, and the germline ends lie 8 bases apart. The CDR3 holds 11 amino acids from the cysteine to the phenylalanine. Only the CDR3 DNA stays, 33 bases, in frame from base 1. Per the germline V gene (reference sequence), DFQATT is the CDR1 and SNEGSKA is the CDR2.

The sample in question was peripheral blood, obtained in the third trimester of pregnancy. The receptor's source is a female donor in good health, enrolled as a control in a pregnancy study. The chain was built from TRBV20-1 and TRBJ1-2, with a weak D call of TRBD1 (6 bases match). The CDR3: CSAPGDYGYTF. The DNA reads TGCAGTGCACCAGGGGACTATGGCTACACCTTC.